The 19 T cell receptor beta chains below were found in one sample sequenced in a study of blood T cell repertoires in COVID-19. Libraries were prepared by immunoSEQ multiplex PCR; TCRdb keeps only in-frame clonotypes and omits some of them. Among about 350,000 clones, over 85% were seen once, and the ten largest hold around 4%. The specimen was peripheral blood. The receptors shown here come from a woman aged 60-75 years with COVID-19, enrolled during active disease.

This chain links TRBV4-1 with TRBJ2-1; maybe TRBD1 (7 bases). Germline assignment: CDR1 MGHRA and CDR2 YSYEKL. The V gene lost 1 base and the J gene lost 0 bases, with 13 bases spanning the gap. The CDR3 is 17 residues long. The CDR3 DNA is TGCGCCAGCAGCCAAGTAGGAGGGGGCATCTCCTACAATGAGCAGTTCTTC. Its protein is CASSQVGGGISYNEQFF.

The rearrangement uses TRBV28 and TRBJ1-5; possibly TRBD1 for D (5 bases). The CDR3 extends over 17 amino acids. Trimming cost V 6 bases and J 3 bases, with 21 bases left between them. Germline CDR1 MDHEN, CDR2 SYDVKM. The CDR3 is CASRGVLLQGTNQPQHF. In DNA, the CDR3 is TGTGCCAGCAGGGGCGTACTCCTTCAGGGAACCAATCAGCCCCAGCATTTT.

The V and J genes are TRBV6-5 and TRBJ1-6, with 7 bases matching TRBD1. Germline V CDR1 and CDR2: MNHEY, SVGAGI. Germline trimming cut 0 bases from V and 6 bases from J; bases unmatched to any gene: 5. This CDR3 has 16 amino acids. DNA for the CDR3: TGTGCCAGCAGTTACTCACCACAGGGGCTTAATTCACCCCTCCACTTT. Its protein is CASSYSPQGLNSPLHF.

The chain employs TRBV25-1 and TRBJ1-3; D unclear. This CDR3 comprises 17 residues. CDR1 and CDR2 (germline): MGHDK, SYGVNS. The V end lost 3 bases, the J end lost 2 bases, and 17 bases lay between the germline ends. This chain's CDR3 is CASSEGRQYRAGNTIYF. For the CDR3, the DNA is TGTGCCAGCAGTGAGGGGAGGCAATATAGGGCTGGAAACACCATATATTTT.

The chain employs TRBV5-8 and TRBJ2-5; D gene unclear. The V end lost 1 base, the J end lost 7 bases, and 14 bases lay between the germline ends. Germline lookup yields CDR1 SGHTS and CDR2 YDEGEE. The CDR3 consists of 14 residues. CDR3 sequence: CASSLPTPPGTQYF. The CDR3 region has the DNA TGTGCCAGCAGCTTGCCGACTCCCCCCGGGACCCAGTACTTC.

The rearrangement joins TRBV9 to TRBJ2-3, with a tentative D call TRBD2 (6 bases). Germline CDR1 reads SGDLS; CDR2 reads YYNGEE. Trimming removed 1 base from V and 0 bases from J, with 12 bases in between. This CDR3 is 16 amino acids long. Written as DNA, the CDR3 is TGTGCCAGCAGCGTACAGGGCGGGGCGAGCACAGATACGCAGTATTTT. It specifies CASSVQGGASTDTQYF. The variable domain in full, completed from reference TRBV9 and TRBJ2-3, reads DSGVTQTPKHLITATGQRVTLRCSPRSGDLSVYWYQQSLDQGLQFLIQYYNGEERAKGNILERFSAQQFPDLHSELNLSSLELGDSALYFCASSVQGGASTDTQYFGPGTRLTVL.

This chain uses TRBV10-3 with TRBJ1-2; 7 bases are a match to TRBD1. The CDR3 is 15 amino acids. Germline V gene lookup returns CDR1 ENHRY and CDR2 SYGVKD. The ends lost 6 bases at V and 4 bases at J; junction bases unmatched: 11. For the CDR3, the DNA is TGTGCCATCAGGGAGGGACAGCTGGAGTTCTATGGCTACACCTTC. As protein: CAIREGQLEFYGYTF.

This clone was detected once. This chain joins TRBV3-1 (or the pseudogene TRBV3-2) and TRBJ2-7; 10 bases map to TRBD2. This CDR3 comprises 17 residues. The trim removed 1 base at V and 1 base at J, leaving 7 bases unmatched. Germline assignment: CDR1 LGHDT and CDR2 YNNKEL (reference sequence). CDR3 nucleotides: TGTGCCAGCAGCCAAGTGGGGGAGCGGGGGGGTTCCTACGAGCAGTACTTC. Its translation is CASSQVGERGGSYEQYF.

The chain employs TRBV21-1 and TRBJ2-1; TRBD2 is the table's D call, not checked against the DNA. TRBV21-1 is a pseudogene segment. The CDR3 extends over 16 amino acids. The CDR3 nucleotides read TGTGCCAGCAGCAAAGAAACTAGCGGATCCTACAATGAGCAGTTCTTC. Residues: CASSKETSGSYNEQFF.

The CDR3 DNA reads TGTGCCAGCAGCACGAAGGGACAGGGGGCCTTTGGCTACACCTTC. Translated: CASSTKGQGAFGYTF. This sequence joins TRBV7-2 and TRBJ1-2; the match to TRBD1 covers 12 bases. Germline V gene data show CDR1 as SGHTA and CDR2 as FQGNSA. V was clipped by 5 bases and J by 7 bases; unmatched bases: 8. The CDR3 is 15 residues long.

The chain carries TRBV7-9 and TRBJ1-2; no firm D call. This CDR3 region has 13 residues. Germline values: CDR1 SEHNR, CDR2 FQNEAQ (reference sequence). The ends were cut back, 3 bases at V and 4 bases at J, with 9 bases in the middle. CDR3 sequence: CASSLELSYGYTF. Written as DNA, the CDR3 is TGTGCCAGCAGCTTGGAACTAAGCTATGGCTACACCTTC.

The chain uses TRBV7-2 and TRBJ1-5; the D is unclear. The V and J ends lost 5 bases and 4 bases respectively, with 15 bases between them. The CDR3 runs 15 residues. Germline CDR1 and CDR2: SGHTA and FQGNSA. The CDR3 DNA is TGTGCCAGCAGCAGGACTGGGGAAGGAAATCAGCCCCAGCATTTT. This sequence encodes CASSRTGEGNQPQHF.

The J gene is TRBJ1-2, the V gene TRBV6-2 or TRBV6-3; 7 nucleotides match TRBD1. The germline CDR1 and CDR2 sequences are MNHEY and SVGEGT. The CDR3 contains 12 residues. Unmatched junction bases numbered 1, after V lost 6 bases and J lost 3 bases. CDR3 loop: CASSQGDYGYTF. DNA for the CDR3: TGTGCCAGCAGCCAGGGGGACTATGGCTACACCTTC.

V gene TRBV5-1 combines with J gene TRBJ1-2; a possible D gene is TRBD1 (6 bases). The germline V gene encodes CDR1 SGHRS and CDR2 YFSETQ. Trimming cost V 3 bases and J 2 bases, with 11 bases left between them. The CDR3 covers 14 residues. The DNA for the CDR3 is TGCGCCAGCAGCTACAGGGAGTCCAACTATGGCTACACCTTC. Translating it yields CASSYRESNYGYTF. Complete variable domain (other parts from reference TRBV5-1 and TRBJ1-2): KAGVTQTPRYLIKTRGQQVTLSCSPISGHRSVSWYQQTPGQGLQFLFEYFSETQRNKGNFPGRFSGRQFSNSRSEMNVSTLELGDSALYLCASSYRESNYGYTFGSGTRLTVV.

The rearrangement uses TRBV5-1 and TRBJ2-3; 7 bases are shared with TRBD1. Germline trimming cut 4 bases from V and 3 bases from J; bases unmatched to any gene: 11. The germline gives CDR1 SGHRS, CDR2 YFSETQ. CDR3 length: 16 amino acids. In nucleotides, the CDR3 is TGCGCCAGCAGCCTGAGACAGGGTAAAGCAACAGATACGCAGTATTTT. It encodes CASSLRQGKATDTQYF.

The V call is TRBV7-2, the J call TRBJ2-5; 9 bases line up with TRBD1. This CDR3 is built from 16 residues. Looked up from germline, CDR1 is SGHTA and CDR2 is FQGNSA. The V segment lost 6 bases and the J segment 4 bases; nucleotides outside the gene matches: 12. CDR3 amino acids: CASRYDGTGLRETQYF. The DNA for the CDR3 is TGTGCCAGCAGGTACGACGGGACAGGGCTACGAGAGACCCAGTACTTC.

The V call is TRBV12-3 or TRBV12-4, the J call TRBJ2-3; D gene unclear. This CDR3 region has 12 residues. The V end was cut by 3 bases, the J end by 3 bases, with 4 bases between. As DNA, the CDR3 is TGTGCCAGCAGTTTTATTACAGATACGCAGTATTTT. Translating it yields CASSFITDTQYF.

V gene TRBV18 combines with J gene TRBJ1-1; D is undetermined. Trimming stripped 6 bases from V and 4 bases from J, with 3 bases between. The CDR3 is 10 residues long. Germline-derived CDR1 and CDR2 are KGHSH and LQKENI. The chain's CDR3 is CASSRTEAFF. In nucleotides, the CDR3 is TGTGCCAGCTCTCGCACTGAAGCTTTCTTT.

The rearrangement uses TRBV7-9 and TRBJ1-1; D may be TRBD1 (5 bases). CDR3 length: 14 amino acids. Trimming cost V 3 bases and J 3 bases, with 11 bases left between them. Germline CDR1 SEHNR, CDR2 FQNEAQ (reference sequence). CDR3 bases: TGTGCCAGCAGCTTGGGGGGGAGCCACACTGAAGCTTTCTTT. This translates into CASSLGGSHTEAFF.